This is a list of T cell receptor beta chains from one sample in a study of beta chain features in type 1 diabetes. Clones were read by immunoSEQ multiplex PCR, and TCRdb kept only the in-frame ones, dropping some. The sample contains about 930,000 clones, roughly a sixth of which appear only once. The sample consisted of naive CD4+ T cells from blood. The receptor set was obtained from a woman younger than 30 in good health. Each CDR3 is given with its conserved first and last residue. Each record gives: V gene, D gene, J gene, clone size, CDR3 protein, CDR3 DNA. The D gene is left open where the match is weak. Expanded clones are given a class, and other clones once, few, many or no size at all.

v_call: TRBV10-3; d_call: TRBD2; j_call: TRBJ2-3; clone_size: few; cdr3_aa: CAISQTSGATDTQYF; cdr3_nt: TGTGCCATCAGCCAGACTAGCGGGGCCACAGATACGCAGTATTTT
v_call: TRBV18; d_call: .; j_call: TRBJ2-6; clone_size: many; cdr3_aa: CASSPSGANVLTF; cdr3_nt: TGTGCCAGCTCACCCTCTGGGGCCAACGTCCTGACTTTC
v_call: TRBV19; d_call: .; j_call: TRBJ1-1; clone_size: .; cdr3_aa: CASSISAGRNTEAFF; cdr3_nt: TGTGCCAGTAGTATATCGGCGGGACGGAACACTGAAGCTTTCTTT
v_call: TRBV7-8; d_call: TRBD1; j_call: TRBJ1-4; clone_size: .; cdr3_aa: CASSFAGTGAEKLFF; cdr3_nt: TGTGCCAGCAGCTTCGCCGGGACAGGAGCCGAAAAACTGTTTTTT
v_call: TRBV7-2; d_call: .; j_call: TRBJ2-3; clone_size: .; cdr3_aa: CASSPQASTDTQYF; cdr3_nt: TGTGCCAGCAGCCCACAGGCTAGCACAGATACGCAGTATTTT
v_call: TRBV6-6; d_call: .; j_call: TRBJ1-4; clone_size: few; cdr3_aa: CASSRNQGGNEKLFF; cdr3_nt: TGTGCCAGCAGCAGGAACCAGGGTGGTAATGAAAAACTGTTTTTT
v_call: TRBV7-2; d_call: .; j_call: TRBJ2-7; clone_size: .; cdr3_aa: CASSWVGLSYEQYF; cdr3_nt: TGTGCCAGCAGCTGGGTCGGACTCTCCTACGAGCAGTACTTC
v_call: TRBV5-4; d_call: .; j_call: TRBJ2-4; clone_size: .; cdr3_aa: CASSFQGLAKNIQYF; cdr3_nt: TGTGCCAGCAGCTTCCAGGGACTAGCCAAAAACATTCAGTACTTC
v_call: TRBV28; d_call: .; j_call: TRBJ2-2; clone_size: few; cdr3_aa: CASNPIRGVNTGELFF; cdr3_nt: TGTGCCAGCAATCCGATCAGGGGTGTGAACACCGGGGAGCTGTTTTTT
v_call: TRBV6-5; d_call: .; j_call: TRBJ2-7; clone_size: few; cdr3_aa: CASSNRVAASYEQYF; cdr3_nt: TGTGCCAGCAGTAACAGGGTGGCGGCCTCCTACGAGCAGTACTTC
v_call: TRBV18; d_call: .; j_call: TRBJ2-6; clone_size: .; cdr3_aa: CASSPIPRAAAANVLTF; cdr3_nt: TGTGCCAGCTCACCCATTCCCCGAGCGGCTGCGGCCAACGTCCTGACTTTC
v_call: TRBV7-9; d_call: .; j_call: TRBJ2-3; clone_size: .; cdr3_aa: CASSLGFRDTQYF; cdr3_nt: TGTGCCAGCAGCTTAGGGTTCCGGGATACGCAGTATTTT
v_call: TRBV5-1; d_call: .; j_call: TRBJ2-1; clone_size: .; cdr3_aa: CASSAIQGTNEQFF; cdr3_nt: TGCGCCAGCAGCGCTATACAGGGAACCAATGAGCAGTTCTTC
v_call: TRBV5-1; d_call: .; j_call: TRBJ2-7; clone_size: .; cdr3_aa: CASSLMPGSYEQYF; cdr3_nt: TGCGCCAGCAGCTTGATGCCAGGGAGCTACGAGCAGTACTTC
v_call: TRBV5-4; d_call: TRBD1; j_call: TRBJ1-1; clone_size: .; cdr3_aa: CASSLGDSWKGEAFF; cdr3_nt: TGTGCCAGCAGCTTGGGGGACAGCTGGAAGGGTGAAGCTTTCTTT
v_call: TRBV9; d_call: .; j_call: TRBJ2-3; clone_size: .; cdr3_aa: CASSVELDTQYF; cdr3_nt: TGTGCCAGCAGCGTAGAGCTAGATACGCAGTATTTT
v_call: TRBV7-2; d_call: TRBD2; j_call: TRBJ2-3; clone_size: few; cdr3_aa: CASSRTSGSGASDTQYF; cdr3_nt: TGTGCCAGCAGTAGGACTAGCGGGAGTGGAGCCTCAGATACGCAGTATTTT
v_call: TRBV19; d_call: TRBD1; j_call: TRBJ2-2; clone_size: few; cdr3_aa: CASSTGTGGTGELFF; cdr3_nt: TGTGCCAGTAGTACGGGCACAGGGGGCACCGGGGAGCTGTTTTTT
v_call: TRBV20-1; d_call: .; j_call: TRBJ1-2; clone_size: .; cdr3_aa: CSASSGYGYTF; cdr3_nt: TGCAGTGCTAGTTCCGGGTATGGCTACACCTTC
v_call: TRBV4-2; d_call: .; j_call: TRBJ2-7; clone_size: .; cdr3_aa: CASSQVPGESYEQYF; cdr3_nt: TGTGCCAGCAGCCAAGTCCCAGGGGAGTCCTACGAGCAGTACTTC
v_call: TRBV2; d_call: .; j_call: TRBJ2-7; clone_size: .; cdr3_aa: CASSDMVPYYEQYF; cdr3_nt: TGTGCCAGCAGTGATATGGTACCGTACTACGAGCAGTACTTC
v_call: TRBV5-1; d_call: TRBD2; j_call: TRBJ2-3; clone_size: .; cdr3_aa: CASSRGLARTDTQYF; cdr3_nt: TGCGCCAGCAGTCGGGGACTAGCTAGAACAGATACGCAGTATTTT
v_call: TRBV5-6; d_call: TRBD2; j_call: TRBJ2-1; clone_size: few; cdr3_aa: CASSPRLAGRNEQFF; cdr3_nt: TGTGCCAGCAGCCCTCGACTAGCGGGACGCAATGAGCAGTTCTTC
v_call: TRBV28; d_call: .; j_call: TRBJ2-5; clone_size: .; cdr3_aa: CASSLWQGISRETQYF; cdr3_nt: TGTGCCAGCAGTTTATGGCAGGGGATCAGCCGAGAGACCCAGTACTTC
v_call: TRBV29-1; d_call: TRBD1; j_call: TRBJ1-4; clone_size: few; cdr3_aa: CSVLQGAANEKLFF; cdr3_nt: TGCAGCGTTCTTCAGGGGGCTGCTAATGAAAAACTGTTTTTT
v_call: TRBV7-2; d_call: .; j_call: TRBJ2-7; clone_size: many; cdr3_aa: CASSLAARYEQYF; cdr3_nt: TGTGCCAGCAGCTTAGCTGCCCGCTACGAGCAGTACTTC
v_call: TRBV19; d_call: .; j_call: TRBJ2-3; clone_size: .; cdr3_aa: CASSAGSADTQYF; cdr3_nt: TGTGCCAGTAGCGCGGGTAGCGCAGATACGCAGTATTTT
v_call: TRBV18; d_call: .; j_call: TRBJ1-4; clone_size: few; cdr3_aa: CASSPTANEKLFF; cdr3_nt: TGTGCCAGCTCACCTACGGCTAATGAAAAACTGTTTTTT
v_call: TRBV28; d_call: TRBD1; j_call: TRBJ2-5; clone_size: few; cdr3_aa: CASSSGTVAETQYF; cdr3_nt: TGTGCCAGCAGCTCCGGGACAGTGGCTGAGACCCAGTACTTC
v_call: TRBV15; d_call: .; j_call: TRBJ2-3; clone_size: few; cdr3_aa: CATSRELGGSDTQYF; cdr3_nt: TGTGCCACCAGCAGAGAACTGGGCGGGTCCGATACGCAGTATTTT
v_call: TRBV10-3; d_call: .; j_call: TRBJ1-1; clone_size: few; cdr3_aa: CAISEVVLWDAGVNTEAFF; cdr3_nt: TGTGCCATCAGTGAGGTGGTTTTGTGGGACGCGGGTGTCAACACTGAAGCTTTCTTT
v_call: TRBV4-2; d_call: .; j_call: TRBJ1-1; clone_size: .; cdr3_aa: CASSLRDTMNTEAFF; cdr3_nt: TGTGCCAGCAGCCTCCGGGACACCATGAACACTGAAGCTTTCTTT
v_call: TRBV5-1; d_call: .; j_call: TRBJ2-7; clone_size: few; cdr3_aa: CASSSSQFGEQYF; cdr3_nt: TGCGCCAGCAGCTCAAGTCAATTCGGGGAGCAGTACTTC
v_call: TRBV6-5; d_call: TRBD2; j_call: TRBJ2-3; clone_size: .; cdr3_aa: CASSYQGLVSDTQYF; cdr3_nt: TGTGCCAGCAGTTACCAGGGACTAGTATCAGATACGCAGTATTTT
v_call: TRBV11-2; d_call: .; j_call: TRBJ2-5; clone_size: .; cdr3_aa: CASSSTAGRRTQETQYF; cdr3_nt: TGTGCCAGCAGCTCGACGGCAGGCCGCCGAACCCAAGAGACCCAGTACTTC
v_call: TRBV7-9; d_call: .; j_call: TRBJ2-7; clone_size: .; cdr3_aa: CASSSYGTAGYEQYF; cdr3_nt: TGTGCCAGCAGCTCGTACGGGACCGCCGGCTACGAGCAGTACTTC
v_call: TRBV28; d_call: .; j_call: TRBJ2-2; clone_size: few; cdr3_aa: CASSEFTLRDDNTGELFF; cdr3_nt: TGTGCCAGCAGCGAGTTCACTCTGCGGGACGACAACACCGGGGAGCTGTTTTTT
v_call: TRBV4-2; d_call: TRBD1; j_call: TRBJ1-5; clone_size: .; cdr3_aa: CASSSATGGGNQPQHF; cdr3_nt: TGTGCCAGCAGCTCAGCGACAGGGGGAGGCAATCAGCCCCAGCATTTT
v_call: TRBV11-2; d_call: TRBD1; j_call: TRBJ1-2; clone_size: .; cdr3_aa: CASSTGQGASYGYTF; cdr3_nt: TGTGCCAGCAGCACGGGACAGGGGGCGAGCTATGGCTACACCTTC
v_call: TRBV5-1; d_call: .; j_call: TRBJ2-5; clone_size: .; cdr3_aa: CASSPGQPQETQYF; cdr3_nt: TGCGCCAGCAGCCCCGGACAGCCCCAAGAGACCCAGTACTTC
v_call: TRBV5-4; d_call: TRBD2; j_call: TRBJ2-4; clone_size: .; cdr3_aa: CASSSAKTSGRGNIQYF; cdr3_nt: TGTGCCAGCAGCTCAGCCAAAACTAGCGGGAGGGGAAACATTCAGTACTTC
v_call: TRBV28; d_call: .; j_call: TRBJ2-1; clone_size: few; cdr3_aa: CASSRALLANEQFF; cdr3_nt: TGTGCCAGCAGCCGAGCCTTACTAGCCAATGAGCAGTTCTTC
v_call: TRBV19; d_call: .; j_call: TRBJ1-1; clone_size: .; cdr3_aa: CASTDLGGVNTEAFF; cdr3_nt: TGTGCCAGTACCGACTTGGGGGGTGTGAACACTGAAGCTTTCTTT
v_call: TRBV28; d_call: .; j_call: TRBJ2-7; clone_size: .; cdr3_aa: CASSFPGGATYEQYF; cdr3_nt: TGTGCCAGCAGTTTTCCGGGCGGAGCCACCTACGAGCAGTACTTC
v_call: TRBV28; d_call: .; j_call: TRBJ2-2; clone_size: few; cdr3_aa: CASTGLGELFF; cdr3_nt: TGTGCCAGCACTGGGCTGGGGGAGCTGTTTTTT
v_call: TRBV7-6; d_call: .; j_call: TRBJ2-7; clone_size: few; cdr3_aa: CASSLARGPYEQYF; cdr3_nt: TGTGCCAGCAGCTTAGCACGGGGCCCCTACGAGCAGTACTTC
v_call: TRBV2; d_call: TRBD1; j_call: TRBJ2-7; clone_size: .; cdr3_aa: CASRSDRGLYEQYF; cdr3_nt: TGTGCCAGCAGATCCGACAGGGGACTCTACGAGCAGTACTTC
v_call: TRBV7-9; d_call: .; j_call: TRBJ1-1; clone_size: .; cdr3_aa: CASSLEGASTEAFF; cdr3_nt: TGTGCCAGCAGCTTAGAGGGCGCGAGCACTGAAGCTTTCTTT
v_call: TRBV5-4; d_call: .; j_call: TRBJ2-5; clone_size: .; cdr3_aa: CASSLAWGLQETQYF; cdr3_nt: TGTGCCAGCAGCTTGGCCTGGGGACTGCAAGAGACCCAGTACTTC
v_call: TRBV29-1; d_call: .; j_call: TRBJ2-2; clone_size: .; cdr3_aa: CSVGRAGELFF; cdr3_nt: TGCAGCGTCGGGAGAGCCGGGGAGCTGTTTTTT
v_call: TRBV2; d_call: .; j_call: TRBJ1-1; clone_size: few; cdr3_aa: CASNPQGMNTEAFF; cdr3_nt: TGTGCCAGCAACCCACAGGGTATGAACACTGAAGCTTTCTTT
v_call: TRBV7-2; d_call: .; j_call: TRBJ2-7; clone_size: .; cdr3_aa: CASSTAHSYEQYF; cdr3_nt: TGTGCCAGCAGCACAGCCCATTCCTACGAGCAGTACTTC
v_call: TRBV5-6; d_call: .; j_call: TRBJ2-6; clone_size: few; cdr3_aa: CASSQYRAGANVLTF; cdr3_nt: TGTGCCAGCAGCCAATACAGGGCTGGGGCCAACGTCCTGACTTTC
v_call: TRBV7-9; d_call: .; j_call: TRBJ1-3; clone_size: few; cdr3_aa: CASSLRAGAGNTIYF; cdr3_nt: TGTGCCAGCAGCTTACGAGCAGGTGCTGGAAACACCATATATTTT